This T cell receptor beta chain was profiled in a study of shared clonotypes between healthy human individuals. Naivety among CD8 cells was defined by CD45RO negativity and positive CCR7 selection, thereby excluding terminally differentiated effector memory CD45RA+ cells. Adult donors, all healthy and HIV-negative, had no recent acute infections or vaccinations. This CDR3 has 13 residues. V gave up 6 bases and J gave up 7 bases, with 15 bases separating them. CDR1 MDHEN and CDR2 SYDVKM come from the germline V gene. In the sorted-subset replicate PCRs, 150 to 200 ng DNA, around 32,000 T cell genomes, was used. Method: immunoSEQ multiplex PCR; TCRdb's copy keeps in-frame clones and lacks some. The sample shows about 700,000 clones, about 91% of them seen only once.

This chain joins TRBV28 and TRBJ2-5; weak D call: TRBD2 (6 bases). This receptor was identified in a man aged 25 to 45 in good health. Material: naive CD8+ T cells sorted from blood. Written as DNA, the CDR3 is TGTGCCAGCAGGAAGACCCTGGGGGGGACCCAGTACTTC. Its translation: CASRKTLGGTQYF.